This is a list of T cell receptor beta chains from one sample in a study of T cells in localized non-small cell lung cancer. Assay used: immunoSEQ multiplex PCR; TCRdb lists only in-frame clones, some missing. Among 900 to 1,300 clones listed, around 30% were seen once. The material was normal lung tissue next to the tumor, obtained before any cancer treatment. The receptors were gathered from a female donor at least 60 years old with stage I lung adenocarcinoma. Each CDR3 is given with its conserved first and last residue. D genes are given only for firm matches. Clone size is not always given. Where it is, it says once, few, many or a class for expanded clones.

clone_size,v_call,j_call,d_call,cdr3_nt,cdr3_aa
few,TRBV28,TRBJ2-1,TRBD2,TGTGCCAGCAGTTTAGCTAGCGGGAGGGTCAATGAGCAGTTCTTC,CASSLASGRVNEQFF
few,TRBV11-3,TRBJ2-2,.,TGTGCCAGCAGCTTCAAACCAGCCACCGGGGAGCTGTTTTTT,CASSFKPATGELFF
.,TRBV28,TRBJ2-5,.,TGTGCCAGCCAAGGGACGGTACAAGAGACCCAGTACTTC,CASQGTVQETQYF
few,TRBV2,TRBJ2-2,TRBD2,TGTGCCAGCAGTTACACCGGGACTAGCGGGGCCACCGGGGAGCTGTTTTTT,CASSYTGTSGATGELFF
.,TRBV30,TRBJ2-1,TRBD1,TGTGCCTTCCGGGCCCAAGGACAGGCCTACAATGAGCAGTTCTTC,CAFRAQGQAYNEQFF
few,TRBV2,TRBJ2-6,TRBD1,TGTGCCAGCAGAGACAGGGTTGGGGCCAACGTCCTGACTTTC,CASRDRVGANVLTF
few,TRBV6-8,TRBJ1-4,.,TGTGCCAGCAGGGTTGGAGGTGAAAAACTGTTTTTT,CASRVGGEKLFF
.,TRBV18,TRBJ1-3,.,TGTGCCAGCTCACCAAGACGGACAGAGAAAAACTCTGGAAACACCATATATTTT,CASSPRRTEKNSGNTIYF
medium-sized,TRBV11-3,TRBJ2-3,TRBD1,TGTGCCAGCAGCTTAGACCTGACAGGGGTTGCAGATACGCAGTATTTT,CASSLDLTGVADTQYF
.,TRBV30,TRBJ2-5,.,TGTGCCTGTAGACCGGTCGGAGAGACCCAGTACTTC,CACRPVGETQYF
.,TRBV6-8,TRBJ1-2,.,TGTGCCAGCAGTTATTTAGGACAACTGGGGCTTATTTTT,CASSYLGQLGLIF
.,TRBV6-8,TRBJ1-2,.,TGTGCCAGCTCGGACAGTCTCACTAACTATGGCTACACCTTC,CASSDSLTNYGYTF
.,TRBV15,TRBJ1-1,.,TGTGCCACCAGCGGGAGGACATTCAACACTGAAGCTTTCTTT,CATSGRTFNTEAFF
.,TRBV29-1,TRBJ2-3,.,TGCAGCGTTGGGTTGCCAACAGATACGCAGTATTTT,CSVGLPTDTQYF
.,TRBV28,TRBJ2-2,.,TGTGCCAGCAGTTCGGACTCAGGGGGGCAACCCACCGGGGAGCTGTTTTTT,CASSSDSGGQPTGELFF
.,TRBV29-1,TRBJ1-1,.,TGCAGCGTTGACTGGGCAGGGGAGAACACTGAAGCTTTCTTT,CSVDWAGENTEAFF
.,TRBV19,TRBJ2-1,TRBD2,TGTGCCAGTATTAAAGCGGGAGCTTGGGAGCAGTTCTTC,CASIKAGAWEQFF
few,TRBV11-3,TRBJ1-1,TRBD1,TGTGCCAGCAGCGTGACAGGGCCCCACACTGAAGCTTTCTTT,CASSVTGPHTEAFF
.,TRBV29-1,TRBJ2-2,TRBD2,TGCAGCGTTGAACGGACTAGCGGGAAGAACACCGGGGAGCTGTTTTTT,CSVERTSGKNTGELFF
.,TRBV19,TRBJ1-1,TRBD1,TGTGCCAGTAGTATCGCAGGGGGGAACACTGAAGCTTTCTTT,CASSIAGGNTEAFF
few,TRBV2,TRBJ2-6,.,TGTGCCAGCAGTGAACAGGGGACAAACGTCCTGACTTTC,CASSEQGTNVLTF
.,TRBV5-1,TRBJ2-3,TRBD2,TGCGCCAGCAGCCGGTCTAGCGGGAGTCCTAGCACAGATACGCAGTATTTT,CASSRSSGSPSTDTQYF
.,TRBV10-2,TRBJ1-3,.,TGCGCCAGCAGTGTCAGCGGGGTTGGAAACACCATATATTTT,CASSVSGVGNTIYF
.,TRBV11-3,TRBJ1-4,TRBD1,TGTGCCAGCAGCCGGGGCGGACAGGGAGCTGAAAAACTGTTTTTT,CASSRGGQGAEKLFF
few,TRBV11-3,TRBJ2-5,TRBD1,TGTGCCAGCAGTCCAGTTGGGAAGGGGGCACGGGAGACCCAGTACTTC,CASSPVGKGARETQYF
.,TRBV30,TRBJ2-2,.,TGTGCCTGGAGTTCCGGCAGGGCGGGCACCGGGGAGCTGTTTTTT,CAWSSGRAGTGELFF
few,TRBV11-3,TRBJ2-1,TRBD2,TGTGCCAGCAGCCCCGTTAGCGGGAGGGAGAATGAGCAGTTCTTC,CASSPVSGRENEQFF
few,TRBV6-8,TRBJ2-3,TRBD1,TGTGCCAGCAGCCCTCTGGACAGGGCTAGCACAGATACGCAGTATTTT,CASSPLDRASTDTQYF
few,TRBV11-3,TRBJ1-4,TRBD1,TGTGCCAGCAGCTCATCTGACAGGGGTGATGAAAAACTGTTTTTT,CASSSSDRGDEKLFF
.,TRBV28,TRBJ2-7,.,TGTGCCAGCAGTTTTGCGAGCTACGAGCAGTACTTC,CASSFASYEQYF
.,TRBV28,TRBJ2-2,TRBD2,TGTGCCACCCTAGCGGACGCCGGGGAGCTGTTTTTT,CATLADAGELFF
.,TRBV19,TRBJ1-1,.,TGTGCCAGTAGTATAGATCTAGAGAACACTGAAGCTTTCTTT,CASSIDLENTEAFF
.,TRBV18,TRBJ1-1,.,TGTGCCAGCTCACCACAGCAAACCGGGACGGTTGAAGCTTTCTTT,CASSPQQTGTVEAFF
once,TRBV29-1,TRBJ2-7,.,TGCAGCGGCAGGACAGCCAACTACGAGCAGTACTTC,CSGRTANYEQYF
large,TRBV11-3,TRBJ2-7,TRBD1,TGTGCCAGCAACCGTCCGGGACAGGGGTTCTACGAGCAGTACTTC,CASNRPGQGFYEQYF
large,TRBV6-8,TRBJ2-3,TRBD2,TGTGCCAGCAGTGAGCCGGGGGGGGCAGATACGCAGTATTTT,CASSEPGGADTQYF